The clone carrying this T cell receptor beta chain was seen a single time. Germline V gives CDR1 LNHNV, CDR2 YYDKDF (reference sequence). This CDR3 has 16 residues. Unmatched junction bases numbered 8, after V lost 1 base and J lost 4 bases. The data stem from a study of CD8+CD57+ T cells in acquired aplastic anemia. For CDR3 and TCR beta VDJ profiling, genomic DNA was the template used. TCRdb re-derived calls from the reads in MiXCR, one entry per CDR3 protein. The table includes some 120,000 distinct CDR3 sequences, over 30% detected once. For sequencing, patients were chosen who had shown expansion of CD8+CD57+ cells by flow cytometry.

This chain links TRBV15 with TRBJ2-3, with 7 nucleotides matching TRBD2. The clonotype originates from a human donor with aplastic anemia. The specimen was sorted CD4+, CD8+, or CD8+CD57+ T cells (not recorded which) from PBMCs. The CDR3 sequence: CATSRVPGGGADTQYF. The CDR3 DNA sequence: TGTGCCACCAGCAGAGTTCCCGGGGGAGGGGCAGATACGCAGTATTTT. Full variable domain (remainder filled in from reference TRBV15 and TRBJ2-3): DAMVIQNPRYQVTQFGKPVTLSCSQTLNHNVMYWYQQKSSQAPKLLFHYYDKDFNNEADTPDNFQSRRPNTSFCFLDIRSPGLGDTAMYLCATSRVPGGGADTQYFGPGTRLTVL.